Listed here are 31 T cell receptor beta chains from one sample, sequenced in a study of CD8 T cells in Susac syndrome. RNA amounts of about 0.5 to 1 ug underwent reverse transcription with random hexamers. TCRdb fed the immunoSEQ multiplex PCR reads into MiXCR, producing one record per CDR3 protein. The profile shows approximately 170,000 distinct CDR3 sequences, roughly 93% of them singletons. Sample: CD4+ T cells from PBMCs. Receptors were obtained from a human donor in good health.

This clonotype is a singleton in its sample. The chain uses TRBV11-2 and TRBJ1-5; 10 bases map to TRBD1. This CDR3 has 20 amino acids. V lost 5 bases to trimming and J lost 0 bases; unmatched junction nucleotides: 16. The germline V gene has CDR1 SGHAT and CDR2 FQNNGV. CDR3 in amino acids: CASSRDSGTGAFYSNQPQHF. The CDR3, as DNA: TGTGCCAGCAGCCGTGACTCCGGGACAGGGGCGTTTTATAGCAATCAGCCCCAGCATTTT.

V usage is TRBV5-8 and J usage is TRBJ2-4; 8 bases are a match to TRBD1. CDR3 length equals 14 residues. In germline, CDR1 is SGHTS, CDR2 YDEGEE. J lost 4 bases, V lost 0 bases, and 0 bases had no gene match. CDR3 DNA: TGTGCCAGCAGCTTGGGGGACAGGAAAAACATTCAGTACTTC. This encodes CASSLGDRKNIQYF. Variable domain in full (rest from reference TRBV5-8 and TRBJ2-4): EAGVTQSPTHLIKTRGQQATLRCSPISGHTSVYWYQQALGLGLQFLLWYDEGEERNRGNFPPRFSGRQFPNYSSELNVNALELEDSALYLCASSLGDRKNIQYFGAGTRLSVL.

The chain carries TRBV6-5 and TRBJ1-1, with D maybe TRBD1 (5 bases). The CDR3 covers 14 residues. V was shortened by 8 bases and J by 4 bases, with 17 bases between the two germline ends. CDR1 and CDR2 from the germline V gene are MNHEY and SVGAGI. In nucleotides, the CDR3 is TGTGCCAGCGGACAACGGGGGGTCTCCACTGAAGCTTTCTTT. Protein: CASGQRGVSTEAFF.

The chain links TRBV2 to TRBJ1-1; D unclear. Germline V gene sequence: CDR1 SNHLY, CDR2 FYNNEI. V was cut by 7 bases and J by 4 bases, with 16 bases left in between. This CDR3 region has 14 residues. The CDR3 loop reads CASNRDRGGTEAFF. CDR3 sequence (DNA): TGTGCCAGCAACAGAGATCGGGGTGGCACTGAAGCTTTCTTT.

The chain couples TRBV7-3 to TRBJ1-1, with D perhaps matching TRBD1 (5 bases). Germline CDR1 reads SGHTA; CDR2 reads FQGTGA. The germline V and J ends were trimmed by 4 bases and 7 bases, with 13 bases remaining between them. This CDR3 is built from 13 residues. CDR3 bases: TGTGCCAGCAGCTCCGGGGCGTTCGGTGAAGCTTTCTTT. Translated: CASSSGAFGEAFF.

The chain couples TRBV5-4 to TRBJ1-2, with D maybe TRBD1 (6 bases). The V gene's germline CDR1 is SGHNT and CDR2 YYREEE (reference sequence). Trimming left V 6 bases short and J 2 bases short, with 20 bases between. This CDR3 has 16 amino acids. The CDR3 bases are TGTGCCAGCACGAGGGGGACGGGGACACAGAACTATGGCTACACCTTC. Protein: CASTRGTGTQNYGYTF.

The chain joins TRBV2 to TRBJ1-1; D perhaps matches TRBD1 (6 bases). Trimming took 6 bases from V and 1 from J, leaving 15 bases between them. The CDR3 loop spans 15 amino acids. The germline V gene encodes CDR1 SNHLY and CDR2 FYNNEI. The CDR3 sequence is CASRYPGTPNTEAFF. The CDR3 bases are TGTGCCAGCAGGTACCCGGGGACACCGAACACTGAAGCTTTCTTT.

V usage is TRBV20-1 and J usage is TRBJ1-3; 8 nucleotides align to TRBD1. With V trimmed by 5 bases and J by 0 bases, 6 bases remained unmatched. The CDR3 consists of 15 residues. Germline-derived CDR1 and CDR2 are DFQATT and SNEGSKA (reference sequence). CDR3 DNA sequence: TGCAGTGCTCTCTGGGGGACAGGCTCTGGAAACACCATATATTTT. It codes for CSALWGTGSGNTIYF.

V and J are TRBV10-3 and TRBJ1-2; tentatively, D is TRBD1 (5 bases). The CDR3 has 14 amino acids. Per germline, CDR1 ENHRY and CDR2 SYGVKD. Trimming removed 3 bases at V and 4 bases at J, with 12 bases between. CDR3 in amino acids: CAISETGSVYGYTF. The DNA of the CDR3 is TGTGCCATCAGTGAAACAGGTTCGGTCTATGGCTACACCTTC.

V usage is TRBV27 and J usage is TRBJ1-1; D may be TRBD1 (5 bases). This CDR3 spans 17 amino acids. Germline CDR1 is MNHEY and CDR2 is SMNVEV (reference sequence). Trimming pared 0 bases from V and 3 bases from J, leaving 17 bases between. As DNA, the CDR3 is TGTGCCAGCAGTTTATCCTTTAGACTAGGGGTGTACACTGAAGCTTTCTTT. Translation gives CASSLSFRLGVYTEAFF.

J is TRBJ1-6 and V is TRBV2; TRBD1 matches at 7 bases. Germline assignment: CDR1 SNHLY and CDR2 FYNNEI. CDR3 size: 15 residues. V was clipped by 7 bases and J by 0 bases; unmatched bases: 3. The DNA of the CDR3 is TGTGCCAGCATGGGGACAGCCTCCTATAATTCACCCCTCCACTTT. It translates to CASMGTASYNSPLHF.

CDR3 DNA: TGTGCCAGCAGTGAATATTCAGGGCCGGGTGAAAAACTGTTTTTT. Translated: CASSEYSGPGEKLFF. The rearrangement uses TRBV25-1 and TRBJ1-4; TRBD1 is a possible D gene (5 bases). The CDR3 sequence is 15 residues long. V lost 0 bases to trimming and J lost 7 bases, with 12 bases between them. The V gene's germline CDR1 is MGHDK and CDR2 SYGVNS.

The CDR3 DNA is TGTGCCAGCAGCGTAGGCCCCGGGGGTTATAGGGAGACCCAGTACTTC. Translating gives CASSVGPGGYRETQYF. The chain is built from TRBV9 and TRBJ2-5; perhaps TRBD2 as D (6 bases). There are 16 residues in the CDR3. V lost 0 bases and J 5 bases, leaving 17 bases between the germline ends. CDR1 is SGDLS, CDR2 YYNGEE, per germline.

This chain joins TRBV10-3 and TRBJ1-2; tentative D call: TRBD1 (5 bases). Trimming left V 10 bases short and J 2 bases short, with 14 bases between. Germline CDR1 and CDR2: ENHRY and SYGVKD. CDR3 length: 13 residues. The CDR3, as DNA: TGTGCCACCAGCGGTCCAGGGAACTATGGCTACACCTTC. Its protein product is CATSGPGNYGYTF.

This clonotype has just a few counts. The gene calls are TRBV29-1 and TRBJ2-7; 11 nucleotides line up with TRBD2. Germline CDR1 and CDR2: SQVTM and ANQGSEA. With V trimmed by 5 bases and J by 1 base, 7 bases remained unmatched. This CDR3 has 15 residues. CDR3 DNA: TGCAGCGTTACTGGGACTAGCGGCGTTTCCTACGAGCAGTACTTC. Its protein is CSVTGTSGVSYEQYF.

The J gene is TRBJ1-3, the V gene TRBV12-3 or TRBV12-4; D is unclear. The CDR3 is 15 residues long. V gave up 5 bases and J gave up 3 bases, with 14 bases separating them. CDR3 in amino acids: CASSLPRAGGNTIYF. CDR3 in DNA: TGTGCCAGCAGTCTCCCCCGGGCGGGTGGAAACACCATATATTTT.

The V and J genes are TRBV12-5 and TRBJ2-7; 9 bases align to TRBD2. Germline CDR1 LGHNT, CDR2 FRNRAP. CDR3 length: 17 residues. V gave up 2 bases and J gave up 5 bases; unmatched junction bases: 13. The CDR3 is CASGLWRGGLTDHEQYF. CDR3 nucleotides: TGTGCTAGTGGTTTGTGGCGGGGGGGCCTTACAGACCACGAGCAGTACTTC.

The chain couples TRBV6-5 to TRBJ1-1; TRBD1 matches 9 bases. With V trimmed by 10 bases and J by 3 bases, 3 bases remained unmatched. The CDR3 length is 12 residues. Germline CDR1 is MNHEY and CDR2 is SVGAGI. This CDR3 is CATRTGDTEAFF. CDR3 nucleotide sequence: TGTGCCACCCGGACAGGGGACACTGAAGCTTTCTTT.

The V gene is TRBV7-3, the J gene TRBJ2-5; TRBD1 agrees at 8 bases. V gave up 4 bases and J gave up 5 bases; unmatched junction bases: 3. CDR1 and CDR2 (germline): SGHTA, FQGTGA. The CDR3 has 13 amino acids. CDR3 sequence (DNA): TGTGCCAGCAGCTCGGGACAGGAGGAGACCCAGTACTTC. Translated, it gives CASSSGQEETQYF.

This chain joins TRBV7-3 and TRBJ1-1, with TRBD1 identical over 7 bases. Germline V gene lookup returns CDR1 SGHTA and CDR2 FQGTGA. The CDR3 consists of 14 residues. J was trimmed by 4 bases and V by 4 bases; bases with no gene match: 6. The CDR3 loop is CASSSGQPGTEAFF. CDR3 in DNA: TGTGCCAGCAGCTCGGGACAGCCCGGCACTGAAGCTTTCTTT.

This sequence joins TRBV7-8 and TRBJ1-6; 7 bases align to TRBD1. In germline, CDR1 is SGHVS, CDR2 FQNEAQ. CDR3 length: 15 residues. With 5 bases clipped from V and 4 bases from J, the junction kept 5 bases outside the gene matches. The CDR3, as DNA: TGTGCCAGCAGCACTCGACAGGGTTATAATTCACCCCTCCACTTT. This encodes CASSTRQGYNSPLHF.

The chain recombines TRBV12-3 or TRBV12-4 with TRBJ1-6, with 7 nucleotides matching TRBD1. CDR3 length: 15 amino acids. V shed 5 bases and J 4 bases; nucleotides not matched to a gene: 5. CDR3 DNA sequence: TGTGCCAGCAGTCGACAGGGTTCTTATAATTCACCCCTCCACTTT. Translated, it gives CASSRQGSYNSPLHF.

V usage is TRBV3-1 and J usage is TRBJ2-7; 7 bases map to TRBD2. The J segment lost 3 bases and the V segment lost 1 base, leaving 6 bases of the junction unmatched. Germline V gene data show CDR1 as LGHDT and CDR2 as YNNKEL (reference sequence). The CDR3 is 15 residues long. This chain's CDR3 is CASSQGTGLNYEQYF. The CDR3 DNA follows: TGTGCCAGCAGCCAAGGAACGGGACTAAACTACGAGCAGTACTTC.

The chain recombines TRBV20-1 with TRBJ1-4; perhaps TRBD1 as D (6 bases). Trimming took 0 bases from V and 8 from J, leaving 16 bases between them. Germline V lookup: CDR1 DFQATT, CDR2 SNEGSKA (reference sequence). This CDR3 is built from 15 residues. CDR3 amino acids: CSARDRGRGTEKLFF. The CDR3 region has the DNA TGCAGTGCTAGAGATCGAGGGAGGGGGACCGAAAAACTGTTTTTT.

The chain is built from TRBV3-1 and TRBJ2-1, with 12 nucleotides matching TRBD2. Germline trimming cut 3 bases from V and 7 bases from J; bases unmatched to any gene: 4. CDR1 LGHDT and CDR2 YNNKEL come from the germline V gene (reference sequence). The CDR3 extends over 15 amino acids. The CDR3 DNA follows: TGTGCCAGCAGCCACGCTAGCGGGGGGGCAAATGAGCAGTTCTTC. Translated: CASSHASGGANEQFF.

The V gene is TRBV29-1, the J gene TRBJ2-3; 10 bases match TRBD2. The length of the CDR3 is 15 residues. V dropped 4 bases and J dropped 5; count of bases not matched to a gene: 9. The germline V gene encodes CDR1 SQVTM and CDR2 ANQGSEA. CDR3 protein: CSVAPSGGMGDTQYF. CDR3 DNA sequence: TGCAGCGTTGCCCCTAGCGGGGGAATGGGAGATACGCAGTATTTT.

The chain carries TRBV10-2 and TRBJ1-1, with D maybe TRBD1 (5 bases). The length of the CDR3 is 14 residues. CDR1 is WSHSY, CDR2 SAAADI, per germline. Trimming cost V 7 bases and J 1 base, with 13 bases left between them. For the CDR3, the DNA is TGCGCCAGCACCCGGACAAAAGAGAACACTGAAGCTTTCTTT. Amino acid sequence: CASTRTKENTEAFF.

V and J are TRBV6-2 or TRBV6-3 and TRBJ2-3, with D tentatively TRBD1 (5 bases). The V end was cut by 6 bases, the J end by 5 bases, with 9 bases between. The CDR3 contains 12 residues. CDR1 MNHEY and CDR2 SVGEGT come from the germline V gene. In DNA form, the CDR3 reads TGTGCCAGCAGCCCGACAGAAGATACGCAGTATTTT. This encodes CASSPTEDTQYF.

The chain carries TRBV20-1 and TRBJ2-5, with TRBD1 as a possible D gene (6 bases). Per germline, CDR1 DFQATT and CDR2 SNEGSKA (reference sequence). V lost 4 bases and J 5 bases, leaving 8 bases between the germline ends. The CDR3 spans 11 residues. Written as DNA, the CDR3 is TGCAGTGCTATGAGGGGGGAGACCCAGTACTTC. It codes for CSAMRGETQYF.

CDR3 coding DNA: TGTGCCAGCAGACCCGGGGGTTCATACGAGCAGTACTTC. Translation gives CASRPGGSYEQYF. This sequence joins TRBV7-6 and TRBJ2-7; TRBD2 is a possible D gene (6 bases). The CDR3 is made up of 13 amino acids. Between the trimmed V and J ends, which lost 6 bases and 4 bases, there was a span of 13 bases. The germline V gene encodes CDR1 SGHVS and CDR2 FNYEAQ.

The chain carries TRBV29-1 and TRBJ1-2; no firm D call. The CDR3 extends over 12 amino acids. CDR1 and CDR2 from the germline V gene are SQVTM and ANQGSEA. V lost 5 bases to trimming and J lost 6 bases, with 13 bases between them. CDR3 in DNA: TGCAGCGTTCACTCTACGGTCGATGGCTACACCTTC. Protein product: CSVHSTVDGYTF.